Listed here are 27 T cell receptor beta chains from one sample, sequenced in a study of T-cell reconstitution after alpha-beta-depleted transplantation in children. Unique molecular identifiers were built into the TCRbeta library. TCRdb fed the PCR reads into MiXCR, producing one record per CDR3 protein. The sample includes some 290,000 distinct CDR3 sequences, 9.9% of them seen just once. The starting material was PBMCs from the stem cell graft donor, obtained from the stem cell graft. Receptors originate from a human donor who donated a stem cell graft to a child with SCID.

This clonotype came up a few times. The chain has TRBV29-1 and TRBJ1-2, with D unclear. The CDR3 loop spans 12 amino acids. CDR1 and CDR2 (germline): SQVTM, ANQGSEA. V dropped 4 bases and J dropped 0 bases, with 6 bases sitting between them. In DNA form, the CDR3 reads TGCAGCGTTGGGAGGGCTAACTATGGCTACACCTTC. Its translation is CSVGRANYGYTF.

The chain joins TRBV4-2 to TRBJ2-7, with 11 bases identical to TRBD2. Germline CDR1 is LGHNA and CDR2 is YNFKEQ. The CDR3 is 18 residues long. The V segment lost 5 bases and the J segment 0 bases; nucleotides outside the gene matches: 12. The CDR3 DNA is TGTGCCAGCAGCGCCCCCGGGACTAGCGGAACTATCTCCTACGAGCAGTACTTC. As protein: CASSAPGTSGTISYEQYF.

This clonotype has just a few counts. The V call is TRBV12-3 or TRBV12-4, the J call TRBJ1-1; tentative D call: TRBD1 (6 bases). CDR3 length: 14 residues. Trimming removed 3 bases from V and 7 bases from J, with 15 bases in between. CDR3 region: CASSLMGGPGEAFF. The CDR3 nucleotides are TGTGCCAGCAGTTTGATGGGGGGGCCTGGTGAAGCTTTCTTT.

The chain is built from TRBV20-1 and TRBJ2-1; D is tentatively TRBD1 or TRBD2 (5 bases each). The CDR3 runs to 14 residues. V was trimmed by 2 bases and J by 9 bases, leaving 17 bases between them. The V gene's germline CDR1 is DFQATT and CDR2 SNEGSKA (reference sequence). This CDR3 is CSARPGRVTSEQFF. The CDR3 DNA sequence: TGCAGTGCTAGACCGGGACGTGTTACGAGTGAGCAGTTCTTC.

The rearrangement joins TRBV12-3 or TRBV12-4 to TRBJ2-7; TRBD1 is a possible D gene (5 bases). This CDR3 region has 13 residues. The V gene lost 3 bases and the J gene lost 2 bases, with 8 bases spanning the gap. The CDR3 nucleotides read TGTGCCAGCAGTTTTGGGGCAACCTACGAGCAGTACTTC. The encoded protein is CASSFGATYEQYF.

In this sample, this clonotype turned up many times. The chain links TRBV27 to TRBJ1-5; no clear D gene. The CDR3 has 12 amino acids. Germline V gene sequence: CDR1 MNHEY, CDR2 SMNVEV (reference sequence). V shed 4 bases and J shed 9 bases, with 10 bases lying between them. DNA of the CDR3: TGTGCCAGCAGTTCCCCCGCGGGGCCCCAGCATTTT. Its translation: CASSSPAGPQHF.

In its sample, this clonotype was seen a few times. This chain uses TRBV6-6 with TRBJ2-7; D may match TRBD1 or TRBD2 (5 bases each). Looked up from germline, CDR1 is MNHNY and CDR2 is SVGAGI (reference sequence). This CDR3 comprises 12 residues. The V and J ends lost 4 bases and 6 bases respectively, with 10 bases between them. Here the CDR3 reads CASSSGTSEQYF. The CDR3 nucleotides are TGTGCCAGCAGTTCCGGGACGTCCGAGCAGTACTTC.

The CDR3 loop reads CASSPNRGTYEQYF. The CDR3 DNA is TGCGCCAGCAGCCCCAACAGGGGTACCTACGAGCAGTACTTC. V and J are TRBV5-1 and TRBJ2-7; TRBD1 aligns across 7 bases. CDR1 SGHRS and CDR2 YFSETQ come from the germline V gene. V lost 4 bases, J lost 2 bases, and 6 bases stayed unmatched. The CDR3 length is 14 residues. The full variable domain, with the rest looked up from reference TRBV5-1 and TRBJ2-7, is KAGVTQTPRYLIKTRGQQVTLSCSPISGHRSVSWYQQTPGQGLQFLFEYFSETQRNKGNFPGRFSGRQFSNSRSEMNVSTLELGDSALYLCASSPNRGTYEQYFGPGTRLTVT.

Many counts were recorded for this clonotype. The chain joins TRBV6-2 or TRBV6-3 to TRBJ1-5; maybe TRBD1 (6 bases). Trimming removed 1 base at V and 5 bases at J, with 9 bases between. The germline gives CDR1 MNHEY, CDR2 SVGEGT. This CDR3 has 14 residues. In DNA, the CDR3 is TGTGCCAGCAGTTACTGGGGGGCGGATCAGCCCCAGCATTTT. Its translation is CASSYWGADQPQHF.

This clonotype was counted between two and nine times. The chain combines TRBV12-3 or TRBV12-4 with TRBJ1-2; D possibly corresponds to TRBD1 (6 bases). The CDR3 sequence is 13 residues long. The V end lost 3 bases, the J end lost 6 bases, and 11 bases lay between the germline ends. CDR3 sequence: CASSFRYRDGYTF. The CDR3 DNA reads TGTGCCAGCAGTTTCCGATACAGGGATGGCTACACCTTC.

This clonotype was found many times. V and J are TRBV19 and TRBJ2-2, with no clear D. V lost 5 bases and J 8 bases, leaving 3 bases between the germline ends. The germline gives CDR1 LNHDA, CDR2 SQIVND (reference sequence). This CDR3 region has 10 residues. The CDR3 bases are TGTGCCAGTAGTGGAGGGGAGCTGTTTTTT. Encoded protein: CASSGGELFF. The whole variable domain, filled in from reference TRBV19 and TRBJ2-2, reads DGGITQSPKYLFRKEGQNVTLSCEQNLNHDAMYWYRQDPGQGLRLIYYSQIVNDFQKGDIAEGYSVSREKKESFPLTVTSAQKNPTAFYLCASSGGELFFGEGSRLTVL.

CDR3 sequence reads: CASTHGGLPNEQFF. CDR3 nucleotide sequence: TGTGCCAGCACCCACGGGGGCCTACCCAATGAGCAGTTCTTC. The chain uses TRBV6-1 and TRBJ2-1; D might be TRBD1 or TRBD2, each matching 6 bases. The germline V gene encodes CDR1 MNHNS and CDR2 SASEGT. V dropped 7 bases and J dropped 6 bases, with 16 bases sitting between them. CDR3 length equals 14 residues.

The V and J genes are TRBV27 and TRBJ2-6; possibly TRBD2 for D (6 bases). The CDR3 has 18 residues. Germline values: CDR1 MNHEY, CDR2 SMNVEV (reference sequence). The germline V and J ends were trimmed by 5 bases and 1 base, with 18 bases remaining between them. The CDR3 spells CASSLLGGPYSGANVLTF. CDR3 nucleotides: TGTGCCAGCAGTCTCCTAGGAGGGCCGTATTCTGGGGCCAACGTCCTGACTTTC.

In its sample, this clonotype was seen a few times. This CDR3 is CASRSQGQETQYF. CDR3 DNA sequence: TGCGCCAGCAGATCACAAGGCCAAGAGACCCAGTACTTC. The V call is TRBV5-1, the J call TRBJ2-5; D unresolved. In germline, CDR1 is SGHRS, CDR2 YFSETQ. This CDR3 comprises 13 residues. The V gene lost 5 bases and the J gene lost 1 base, with 9 bases spanning the gap. The variable domain in full, completed from reference TRBV5-1 and TRBJ2-5, reads KAGVTQTPRYLIKTRGQQVTLSCSPISGHRSVSWYQQTPGQGLQFLFEYFSETQRNKGNFPGRFSGRQFSNSRSEMNVSTLELGDSALYLCASRSQGQETQYFGPGTRLLVL.

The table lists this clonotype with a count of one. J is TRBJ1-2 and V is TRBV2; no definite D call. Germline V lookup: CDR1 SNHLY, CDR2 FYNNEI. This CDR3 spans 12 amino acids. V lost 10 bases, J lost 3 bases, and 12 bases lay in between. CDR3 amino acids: CATQIADYGYTF. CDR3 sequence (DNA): TGTGCCACCCAAATAGCGGACTATGGCTACACCTTC.

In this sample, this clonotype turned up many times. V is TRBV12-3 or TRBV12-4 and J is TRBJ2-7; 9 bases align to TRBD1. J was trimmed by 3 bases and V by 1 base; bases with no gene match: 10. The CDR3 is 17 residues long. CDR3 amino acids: CASSLGDRGNLVYEQYF. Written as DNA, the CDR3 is TGTGCCAGCAGTTTAGGAGACAGGGGGAACCTTGTCTACGAGCAGTACTTC.

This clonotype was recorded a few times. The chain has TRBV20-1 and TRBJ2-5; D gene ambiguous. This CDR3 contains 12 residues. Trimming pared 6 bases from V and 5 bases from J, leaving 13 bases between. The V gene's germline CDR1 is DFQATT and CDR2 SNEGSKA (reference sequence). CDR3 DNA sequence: TGCAGTGCAACACCCGCTACGGAGACCCAGTACTTC. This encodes CSATPATETQYF.

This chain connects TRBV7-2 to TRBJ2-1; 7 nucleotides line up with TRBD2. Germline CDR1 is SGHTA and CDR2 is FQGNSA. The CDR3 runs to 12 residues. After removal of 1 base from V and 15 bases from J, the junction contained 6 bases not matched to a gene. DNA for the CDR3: TGTGCCAGCAGCTTAGTTCAGGGCGGGAGGTTCTTC. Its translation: CASSLVQGGRFF.

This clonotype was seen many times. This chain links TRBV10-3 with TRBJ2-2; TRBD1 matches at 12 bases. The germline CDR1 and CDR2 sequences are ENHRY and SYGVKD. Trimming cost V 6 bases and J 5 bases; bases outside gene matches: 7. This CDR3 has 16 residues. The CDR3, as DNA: TGTGCCATCAGGCCGGGACAGGGGGCAGAAACCGGGGAGCTGTTTTTT. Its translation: CAIRPGQGAETGELFF.

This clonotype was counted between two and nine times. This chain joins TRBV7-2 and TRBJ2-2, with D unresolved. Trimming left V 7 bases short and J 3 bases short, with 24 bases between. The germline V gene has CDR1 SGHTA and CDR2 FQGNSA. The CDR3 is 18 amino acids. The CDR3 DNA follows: TGTGCCAGCAACAGCTTAGTCGGTATCAGAGATTACACCGGGGAGCTGTTTTTT. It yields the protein CASNSLVGIRDYTGELFF.

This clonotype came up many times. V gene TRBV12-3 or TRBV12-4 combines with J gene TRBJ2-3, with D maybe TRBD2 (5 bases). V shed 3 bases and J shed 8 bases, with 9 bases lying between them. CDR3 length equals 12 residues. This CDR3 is CASSFVGATQYF. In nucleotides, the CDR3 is TGTGCCAGCAGTTTTGTGGGAGCTACGCAGTATTTT.

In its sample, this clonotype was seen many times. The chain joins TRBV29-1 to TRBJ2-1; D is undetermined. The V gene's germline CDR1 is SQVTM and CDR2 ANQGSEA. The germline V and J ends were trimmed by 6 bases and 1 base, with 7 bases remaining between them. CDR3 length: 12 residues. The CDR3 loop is CSVGGSYNEQFF. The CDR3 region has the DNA TGCAGCGTCGGCGGATCCTACAATGAGCAGTTCTTC.

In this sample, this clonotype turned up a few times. CDR3 DNA sequence: TGCAGTGCTATAAGGGGAAATCAGCCCCAGCATTTT. This translates into CSAIRGNQPQHF. The chain has TRBV20-1 and TRBJ1-5; maybe TRBD1 (5 bases). Trimming cost V 4 bases and J 4 bases, with 8 bases left between them. The CDR3 length is 12 residues. The germline CDR1 and CDR2 sequences are DFQATT and SNEGSKA (reference sequence).

The CDR3 DNA sequence: TGCAGTGCAGAAAGCAGGGGATCCACAGATACGCAGTATTTT. Protein product: CSAESRGSTDTQYF. The genes are TRBV20-1 and TRBJ2-3, with a possible D match to TRBD1 (6 bases). This CDR3 comprises 14 residues. Germline CDR1 DFQATT, CDR2 SNEGSKA (reference sequence). Trimming left V 6 bases short and J 2 bases short, with 15 bases between.

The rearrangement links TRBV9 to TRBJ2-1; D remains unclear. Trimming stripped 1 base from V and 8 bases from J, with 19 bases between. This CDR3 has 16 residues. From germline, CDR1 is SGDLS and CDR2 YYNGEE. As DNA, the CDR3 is TGTGCCAGCAGCGTATTTGGAATGAACAAAGTAGATGAGCAGTTCTTC. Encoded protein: CASSVFGMNKVDEQFF.

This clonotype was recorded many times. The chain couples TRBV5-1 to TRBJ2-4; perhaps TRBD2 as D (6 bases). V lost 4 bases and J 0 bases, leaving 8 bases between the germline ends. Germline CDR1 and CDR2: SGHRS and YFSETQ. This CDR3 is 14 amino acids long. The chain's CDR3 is CASSGGLAKNIQYF. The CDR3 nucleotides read TGCGCCAGCAGCGGGGGACTAGCCAAAAACATTCAGTACTTC. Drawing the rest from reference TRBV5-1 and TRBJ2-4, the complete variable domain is KAGVTQTPRYLIKTRGQQVTLSCSPISGHRSVSWYQQTPGQGLQFLFEYFSETQRNKGNFPGRFSGRQFSNSRSEMNVSTLELGDSALYLCASSGGLAKNIQYFGAGTRLSVL.

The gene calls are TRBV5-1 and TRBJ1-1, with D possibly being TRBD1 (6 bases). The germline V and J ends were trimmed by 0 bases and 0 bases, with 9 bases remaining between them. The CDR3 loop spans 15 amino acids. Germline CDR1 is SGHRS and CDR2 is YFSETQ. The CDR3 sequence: CASSLAGQLNTEAFF. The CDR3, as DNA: TGCGCCAGCAGCTTGGCCGGACAGCTGAACACTGAAGCTTTCTTT.